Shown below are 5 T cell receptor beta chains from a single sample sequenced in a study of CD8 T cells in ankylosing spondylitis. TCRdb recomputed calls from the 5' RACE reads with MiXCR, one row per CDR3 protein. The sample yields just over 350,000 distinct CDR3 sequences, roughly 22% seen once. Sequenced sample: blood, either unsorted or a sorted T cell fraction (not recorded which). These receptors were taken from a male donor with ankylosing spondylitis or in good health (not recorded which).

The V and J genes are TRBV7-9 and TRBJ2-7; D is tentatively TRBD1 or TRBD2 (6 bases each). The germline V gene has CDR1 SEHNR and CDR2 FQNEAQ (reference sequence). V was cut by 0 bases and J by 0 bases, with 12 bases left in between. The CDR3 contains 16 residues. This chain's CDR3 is CASSLALGGDSYEQYF. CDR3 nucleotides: TGTGCCAGCAGCTTAGCGCTGGGGGGCGACTCCTACGAGCAGTACTTC. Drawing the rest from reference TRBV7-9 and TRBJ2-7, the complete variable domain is DTGVSQNPRHKITKRGQNVTFRCDPISEHNRLYWYRQTLGQGPEFLTYFQNEAQLEKSRLLSDRFSAERPKGSFSTLEIQRTEQGDSAMYLCASSLALGGDSYEQYFGPGTRLTVT.

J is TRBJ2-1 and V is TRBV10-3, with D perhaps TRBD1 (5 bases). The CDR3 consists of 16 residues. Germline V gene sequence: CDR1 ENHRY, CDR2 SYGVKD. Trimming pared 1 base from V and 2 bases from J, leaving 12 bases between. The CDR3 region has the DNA TGTGCCATCAGTGAGTTGGGGCAGAGGACCTACAATGAGCAGTTCTTC. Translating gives CAISELGQRTYNEQFF.

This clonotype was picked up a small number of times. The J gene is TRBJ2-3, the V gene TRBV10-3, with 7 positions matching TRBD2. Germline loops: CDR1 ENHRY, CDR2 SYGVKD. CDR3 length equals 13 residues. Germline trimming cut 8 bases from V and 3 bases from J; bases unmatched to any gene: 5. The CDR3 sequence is CAIGLAVTDTQYF. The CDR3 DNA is TGTGCCATCGGTCTAGCGGTAACAGATACGCAGTATTTT.

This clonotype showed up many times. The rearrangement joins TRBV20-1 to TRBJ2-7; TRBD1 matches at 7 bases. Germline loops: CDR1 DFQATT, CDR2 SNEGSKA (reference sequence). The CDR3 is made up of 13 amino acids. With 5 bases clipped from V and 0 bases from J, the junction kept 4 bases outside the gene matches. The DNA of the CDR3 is TGCAGTGCTGGGACAGATAGCTCCTACGAGCAGTACTTC. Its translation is CSAGTDSSYEQYF.

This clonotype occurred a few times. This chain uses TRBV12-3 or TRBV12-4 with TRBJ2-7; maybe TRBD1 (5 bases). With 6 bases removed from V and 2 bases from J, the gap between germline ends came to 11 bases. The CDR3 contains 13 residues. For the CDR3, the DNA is TGTGCCAGCAGCCAGACAGATGCCTACGAGCAGTACTTC. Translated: CASSQTDAYEQYF.